This TCR beta chain stems from a study of T-cell memory formation after mild COVID-19. TCRdb passed the 5' RACE reads through MiXCR, listing each CDR3 protein once. The sample has approximately 410,000 distinct CDR3 sequences, 23% seen once. Trimming took 2 bases from V and 2 from J; bases not matched to a gene: 1. The V gene's germline CDR1 is KGHSH and CDR2 LQKENI. The CDR3 is 15 amino acids. The gene calls are TRBV18 and TRBJ1-3; 9 bases fit TRBD1. Input material: PBMCs or a T cell subset sorted from them (not recorded which). This sequence was found in an adult woman who had mild COVID-19 (a few samples of this study predate the infection). Cell type and time point are not known. CDR3 nucleotide sequence: TGTGCCAGCTCACCAGGACAGGGGCCTGGAAACACCATATATTTT. Its translation is CASSPGQGPGNTIYF.